The next 29 T cell receptor beta chains were all read from a single sample in a study of shared clonotypes between healthy human individuals. As defined, naive CD8 cells were CD45RO-negative and positively selected for CCR7, with terminally differentiated effector memory CD45RA+ cells excluded. Using immunoSEQ multiplex PCR, the repertoire was profiled, and TCRdb retains in-frame clones only, with some absent. The data show hundreds of thousands of clones, roughly 96% seen once. Sequencing input: naive CD8+ T cells sorted from blood. Receptors were obtained from a woman aged 30 to 39 in good health.

This chain links TRBV10-2 with TRBJ1-1; 7 bases map to TRBD1. The J segment lost 0 bases and the V segment lost 2 bases, leaving 3 bases of the junction unmatched. CDR1 is WSHSY and CDR2 is SAAADI in the germline V gene. The CDR3 has 15 residues. Written as DNA, the CDR3 is TGCGCCAGCAGTGAGCCTGACAGGGTGAACACTGAAGCTTTCTTT. This codes for CASSEPDRVNTEAFF.

This clone was seen a handful of times. The V and J genes are TRBV5-4 and TRBJ2-2; D is undetermined. Germline lookup yields CDR1 SGHNT and CDR2 YYREEE (reference sequence). V dropped 9 bases and J dropped 7 bases, with 10 bases sitting between them. CDR3 length equals 11 residues. The CDR3 bases are TGTGCCACCGCTTTTCACGGGGAGCTGTTTTTT. Translation gives CATAFHGELFF.

The chain carries TRBV29-1 and TRBJ2-7; 8 nucleotides align to TRBD2. With 3 bases clipped from V and 3 bases from J, the junction kept 13 bases outside the gene matches. CDR3 length: 16 amino acids. Germline-derived CDR1 and CDR2 are SQVTM and ANQGSEA. CDR3 in amino acids: CSVETETGTSLYEQYF. DNA for the CDR3: TGCAGCGTTGAGACCGAGACCGGGACTAGTCTCTACGAGCAGTACTTC.

The chain joins TRBV5-5 to TRBJ2-7; TRBD1 is a possible D gene (6 bases). This CDR3 has 11 residues. From germline, CDR1 is SGHKS and CDR2 YYEKEE (reference sequence). Trimming shortened V by 3 bases and J by 7 bases, and 8 bases separated the two germline ends. In DNA form, the CDR3 reads TGTGCCAGCAGCTGGACAGTGGAGCAGTACTTC. This gives the protein CASSWTVEQYF.

About this clone: The junction differs from germline at one of its ends, possibly a read error. The CDR3 DNA reads TGTGCCAGCAGTAACAGCGGGGAGCTGTTTTTT. Its protein product is CASSNSGELFF. This chain uses TRBV6-1 with TRBJ2-2; D call uncertain. Germline V gene sequence: CDR1 MNHNS, CDR2 SASEGT. This CDR3 is built from 11 residues.

The chain joins TRBV10-3 to TRBJ1-5; 11 bases align to TRBD1. The CDR3 has 15 amino acids. Germline values: CDR1 ENHRY, CDR2 SYGVKD. The V and J ends lost 3 bases and 4 bases, in that order; junction bases with no gene match: 2. CDR3 region: CAISEGQGANQPQHF. The DNA for the CDR3 is TGTGCCATCAGTGAAGGACAGGGGGCGAATCAGCCCCAGCATTTT.

The V call is TRBV28, the J call TRBJ2-2, with TRBD2 as a possible D gene (5 bases). Germline V gene sequence: CDR1 MDHEN, CDR2 SYDVKM. V gave up 7 bases and J gave up 6 bases, with 18 bases separating them. The CDR3 has 15 amino acids. The CDR3 DNA is TGTGCCAGCAATGCGGGCCCCCTGCTCGCCGGGGAGCTGTTTTTT. Amino acid sequence: CASNAGPLLAGELFF.

Note on this clone: This sample also contains other DNA sequences that code for the same CDR3. The chain is built from TRBV27 and TRBJ2-3; D is undetermined. Germline values: CDR1 MNHEY, CDR2 SMNVEV (reference sequence). CDR3 length equals 13 residues. V dropped 3 bases and J dropped 3 bases, with 7 bases sitting between them. The CDR3 here is CASSLDGTDTQYF. CDR3 nucleotide sequence: TGTGCCAGCAGTTTGGACGGGACAGATACGCAGTATTTT.

This chain uses TRBV15 with TRBJ2-7; 9 positions agree with TRBD2. The CDR3 length is 14 residues. V shed 8 bases, J shed 0 bases, and the junction held 5 bases outside the gene matches. The germline gives CDR1 LNHNV, CDR2 YYDKDF (reference sequence). This CDR3 reads CATGLATDSYEQYF. The CDR3 nucleotides are TGTGCCACCGGACTAGCGACAGACTCCTACGAGCAGTACTTC.

This clone was found once. This chain connects TRBV11-1 to TRBJ2-2; D is unresolved. Germline V gene sequence: CDR1 SGHAT, CDR2 FQDESV (reference sequence). CDR3 size: 15 residues. V was trimmed by 1 base and J by 1 base, leaving 7 bases between them. The CDR3 is CASSLEFGNTGELFF. As DNA, the CDR3 is TGTGCCAGCAGCTTAGAGTTCGGGAACACCGGGGAGCTGTTTTTT.

The V and J genes are TRBV19 and TRBJ2-7; perhaps TRBD2 as D (5 bases). Trimming cost V 3 bases and J 3 bases, with 15 bases left between them. Germline CDR1 LNHDA, CDR2 SQIVND (reference sequence). This CDR3 is built from 15 residues. The CDR3 nucleotides read TGTGCCAGTAGTATGGGTGGGAGTGAGATCTACGAGCAGTACTTC. Protein sequence: CASSMGGSEIYEQYF.

The V gene is TRBV7-9, the J gene TRBJ2-7; 15 bases line up with TRBD2. The CDR3 spans 18 residues. Per the germline V gene, CDR1 is SEHNR and CDR2 is FQNEAQ (reference sequence). Trimming cost V 5 bases and J 3 bases; bases outside gene matches: 11. For the CDR3, the DNA is TGTGCCAGCAGCACTTGGACTAGCGGGAGGGCCGGATACTACGAGCAGTACTTC. It encodes CASSTWTSGRAGYYEQYF.

Worth noting for this clone: Other DNA sequences of this sample code for an identical CDR3. This rearrangement joins TRBV11-2 to TRBJ2-7; the D gene is possibly TRBD2 (5 bases). Trimming shortened V by 1 base and J by 2 bases, and 6 bases separated the two germline ends. The CDR3 has 13 amino acids. Per the germline V gene, CDR1 is SGHAT and CDR2 is FQNNGV. CDR3 sequence (DNA): TGTGCCAGCAGCTTAGGAGGGCCCTACGAGCAGTACTTC. It yields the protein CASSLGGPYEQYF.

The chain combines TRBV15 with TRBJ2-2; D may be TRBD2 (6 bases). V lost 1 base and J lost 7, with 7 bases in between. The CDR3 is 13 amino acids. Germline V gene sequence: CDR1 LNHNV, CDR2 YYDKDF (reference sequence). This CDR3 reads CATSRGGIGELFF. Written as DNA, the CDR3 is TGTGCCACCAGCAGAGGCGGGATCGGGGAGCTGTTTTTT.

The V gene is TRBV7-9, the J gene TRBJ2-7; 11 bases line up with TRBD2. The CDR3 contains 14 residues. In germline, CDR1 is SEHNR, CDR2 FQNEAQ (reference sequence). With V trimmed by 5 bases and J by 2 bases, 2 bases remained unmatched. The CDR3 sequence is CASSQLAGAYEQYF. Written as DNA, the CDR3 is TGTGCCAGCAGCCAACTAGCGGGAGCCTACGAGCAGTACTTC.

The rearrangement uses TRBV6-5 and TRBJ2-7, with 8 nucleotides matching TRBD2. The CDR3 sequence is 15 residues long. Unmatched junction bases numbered 7, after V lost 4 bases and J lost 2 bases. Germline loops: CDR1 MNHEY, CDR2 SVGAGI. CDR3 in amino acids: CASSFRTSGTYEQYF. Written as DNA, the CDR3 is TGTGCCAGCAGTTTTCGAACTAGCGGCACCTACGAGCAGTACTTC.

Written as DNA, the CDR3 is TGTGCCAGCAGCTTAGGCGGGACACGTGAAAAACTGTTTTTT. It yields the protein CASSLGGTREKLFF. The V and J genes are TRBV7-9 and TRBJ1-4, with D maybe TRBD1 (6 bases). V was clipped by 1 base and J by 7 bases, with 10 bases between them. The CDR3 extends over 14 amino acids. CDR1 is SEHNR, CDR2 FQNEAQ, per germline (reference sequence).

The gene calls are TRBV6-6 and TRBJ2-4; D may match TRBD1 or TRBD2 (5 bases each). CDR1 and CDR2 (germline): MNHNY, SVGAGI (reference sequence). V was shortened by 5 bases and J by 10 bases, with 9 bases between the two germline ends. This CDR3 contains 11 residues. CDR3 DNA sequence: TGTGCCAGCAGTGTCGAGGGGATTCAGTACTTC. Encoded protein: CASSVEGIQYF.

The V call is TRBV9, the J call TRBJ1-2; D is uncertain. Trimming shortened V by 4 bases and J by 7 bases, and 17 bases separated the two germline ends. This CDR3 has 14 residues. Looked up from germline, CDR1 is SGDLS and CDR2 is YYNGEE. In nucleotides, the CDR3 is TGTGCCAGCAGCCCAGATGGGAGTTTCGGTGGCTACACCTTC. Its translation is CASSPDGSFGGYTF.

This chain connects TRBV9 to TRBJ2-3, with unresolved D. The CDR3 extends over 14 amino acids. CDR1 is SGDLS and CDR2 is YYNGEE in the germline V gene. Trimming took 4 bases from V and 7 from J, leaving 16 bases between them. DNA of the CDR3: TGTGCCAGCAGCAGCGCCCAATACGACAATACGCAGTATTTT. Translating it yields CASSSAQYDNTQYF.

This clone was seen a single time. The chain links TRBV28 to TRBJ2-7; D possibly corresponds to TRBD2 (6 bases). Germline V CDR1 and CDR2: MDHEN, SYDVKM. V lost 6 bases to trimming and J lost 3 bases, with 18 bases between them. The CDR3 runs to 15 residues. This CDR3 is CASSAPGDRVYEQYF. For the CDR3, the DNA is TGTGCCAGCAGCGCCCCGGGAGACCGTGTCTACGAGCAGTACTTC.

The chain employs TRBV30 and TRBJ2-1; 7 bases match TRBD2. CDR1 is GTSNPN and CDR2 is SVGIG in the germline V gene (reference sequence). The CDR3 consists of 16 residues. Trimming at V came to 3 bases and at J to 4 bases, leaving 12 bases not matched to a gene. The CDR3 here is CAWRPSRLARYNEQFF. CDR3 DNA: TGTGCCTGGAGACCTTCCCGACTAGCTCGGTACAATGAGCAGTTCTTC.

The CDR3 protein is CASSPWGVRVDTEAFF. The CDR3 coding sequence is TGTGCCAGCAGCCCTTGGGGGGTGAGGGTAGACACTGAAGCTTTCTTT. The genes are TRBV9 and TRBJ1-1; possibly TRBD1 for D (5 bases). V shed 4 bases and J shed 3 bases, with 19 bases lying between them. The germline gives CDR1 SGDLS, CDR2 YYNGEE. CDR3 length equals 16 residues.

This sequence joins TRBV6-1 and TRBJ2-7; 9 nucleotides align to TRBD1. The trim removed 10 bases at V and 7 bases at J, leaving 11 bases unmatched. The CDR3 is 13 amino acids. Germline-derived CDR1 and CDR2 are MNHNS and SASEGT. The DNA for the CDR3 is TGTGCCATCCCCGGACAGGGGCTGAGAGAGCAGTACTTC. Residues: CAIPGQGLREQYF.

The J gene is TRBJ1-2, the V gene TRBV27; D unclear. Looked up from germline, CDR1 is MNHEY and CDR2 is SMNVEV (reference sequence). The CDR3 runs 13 residues. The ends were cut back, 0 bases at V and 8 bases at J, with 10 bases in the middle. CDR3 DNA sequence: TGTGCCAGCAGTTTATCCGGCCTTTCGGGCTACACCTTC. This sequence encodes CASSLSGLSGYTF.

The chain uses TRBV28 and TRBJ2-3; D is uncertain. Per the germline V gene, CDR1 is MDHEN and CDR2 is SYDVKM. V dropped 5 bases and J dropped 2 bases, with 5 bases sitting between them. The CDR3 is 12 residues long. The CDR3 protein is CASSKLTDTQYF. As DNA, the CDR3 is TGTGCCAGCAGTAAGCTCACAGATACGCAGTATTTT.

The chain couples TRBV4-1 to TRBJ1-4, with 7 bases aligning to TRBD1. The CDR3 runs to 15 residues. J was trimmed by 7 bases and V by 4 bases; bases with no gene match: 9. Germline V gene lookup returns CDR1 MGHRA and CDR2 YSYEKL. The CDR3 bases are TGCGCCAGCAGCCTACGACAGGGAGTGAGTGAAAAACTGTTTTTT. It specifies CASSLRQGVSEKLFF.

The J gene is TRBJ2-7, the V gene TRBV11-2, with D tentatively TRBD1 or TRBD2 (5 bases each). CDR1 is SGHAT, CDR2 FQNNGV, per germline. The CDR3 totals 14 residues. The germline V and J ends were trimmed by 6 bases and 4 bases, with 16 bases remaining between them. CDR3 loop: CASSPWDRAYEQYF. DNA of the CDR3: TGTGCCAGCAGTCCTTGGGACCGGGCTTACGAGCAGTACTTC. The variable domain in full, with the rest retrieved from reference TRBV11-2 and TRBJ2-7, is EAGVAQSPRYKIIEKRQSVAFWCNPISGHATLYWYQQILGQGPKLLIQFQNNGVVDDSQLPKDRFSAERLKGVDSTLKIQPAKLEDSAVYLCASSPWDRAYEQYFGPGTRLTVT.

The V gene is TRBV11-2, the J gene TRBJ2-7; no clear D. Germline loops: CDR1 SGHAT, CDR2 FQNNGV. The CDR3 spans 15 residues. The V and J ends lost 3 bases and 3 bases respectively, with 15 bases between them. The CDR3 loop reads CASSLAPRWGYEQYF. The CDR3 bases are TGTGCCAGCAGCTTGGCCCCCAGGTGGGGCTACGAGCAGTACTTC.